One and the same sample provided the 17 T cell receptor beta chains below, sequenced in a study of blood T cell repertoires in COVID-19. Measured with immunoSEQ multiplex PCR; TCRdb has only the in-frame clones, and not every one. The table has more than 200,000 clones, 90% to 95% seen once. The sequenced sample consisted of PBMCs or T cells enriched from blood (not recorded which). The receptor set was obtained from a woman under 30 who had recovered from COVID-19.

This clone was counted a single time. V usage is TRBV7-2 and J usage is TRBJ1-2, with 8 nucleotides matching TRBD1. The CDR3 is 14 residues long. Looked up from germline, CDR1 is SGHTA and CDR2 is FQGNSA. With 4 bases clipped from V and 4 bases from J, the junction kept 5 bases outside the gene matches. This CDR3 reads CASSSTGAPYGYTF. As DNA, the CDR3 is TGTGCCAGCAGCTCGACAGGGGCCCCCTATGGCTACACCTTC.

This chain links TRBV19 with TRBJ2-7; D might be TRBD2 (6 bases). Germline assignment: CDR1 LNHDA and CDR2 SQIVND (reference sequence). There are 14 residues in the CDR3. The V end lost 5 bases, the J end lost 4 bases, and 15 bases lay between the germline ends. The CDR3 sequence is CASSSHTGGYEQYF. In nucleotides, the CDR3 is TGTGCCAGTAGTTCCCACACTGGAGGGTACGAGCAGTACTTC.

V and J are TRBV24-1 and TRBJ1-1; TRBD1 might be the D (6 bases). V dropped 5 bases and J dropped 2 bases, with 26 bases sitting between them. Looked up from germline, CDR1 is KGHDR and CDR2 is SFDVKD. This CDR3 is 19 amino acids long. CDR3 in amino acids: CATSAGNRVKRRANTEAFF. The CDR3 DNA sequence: TGTGCCACCAGTGCCGGGAACAGGGTAAAGAGGCGGGCCAACACTGAAGCTTTCTTT.

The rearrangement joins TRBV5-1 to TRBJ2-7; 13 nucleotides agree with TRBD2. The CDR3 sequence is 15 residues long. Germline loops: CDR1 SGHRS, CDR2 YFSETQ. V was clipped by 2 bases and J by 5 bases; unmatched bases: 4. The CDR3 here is CASSLRTSGSNEQYF. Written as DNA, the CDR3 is TGCGCCAGCAGCTTAAGGACTAGCGGGAGCAACGAGCAGTACTTC.

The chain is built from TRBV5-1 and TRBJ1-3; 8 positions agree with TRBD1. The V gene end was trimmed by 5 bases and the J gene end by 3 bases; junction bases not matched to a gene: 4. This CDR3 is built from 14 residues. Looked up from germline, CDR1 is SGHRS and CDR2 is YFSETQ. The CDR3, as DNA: TGCGCCAGCAGACTAGGACAGGGTGGAAACACCATATATTTT. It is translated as CASRLGQGGNTIYF. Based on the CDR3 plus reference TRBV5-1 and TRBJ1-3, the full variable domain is KAGVTQTPRYLIKTRGQQVTLSCSPISGHRSVSWYQQTPGQGLQFLFEYFSETQRNKGNFPGRFSGRQFSNSRSEMNVSTLELGDSALYLCASRLGQGGNTIYFGEGSWLTVV.

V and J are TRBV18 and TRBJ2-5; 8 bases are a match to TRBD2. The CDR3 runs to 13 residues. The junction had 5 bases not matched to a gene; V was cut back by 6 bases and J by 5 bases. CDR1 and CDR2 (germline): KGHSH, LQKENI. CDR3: CASSPGGGETQYF. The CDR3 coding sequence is TGTGCCAGCTCCCCCGGGGGGGGCGAGACCCAGTACTTC.

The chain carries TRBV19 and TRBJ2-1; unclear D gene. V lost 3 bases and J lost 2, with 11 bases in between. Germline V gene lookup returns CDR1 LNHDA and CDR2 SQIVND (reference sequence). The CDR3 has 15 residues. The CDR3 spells CASSIIRTPYNEQFF. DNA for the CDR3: TGTGCCAGTAGTATTATACGAACACCCTACAATGAGCAGTTCTTC.

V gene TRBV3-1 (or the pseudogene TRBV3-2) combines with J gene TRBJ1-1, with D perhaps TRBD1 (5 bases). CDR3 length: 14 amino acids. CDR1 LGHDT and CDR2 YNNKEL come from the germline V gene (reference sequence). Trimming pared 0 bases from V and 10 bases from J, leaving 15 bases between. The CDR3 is CASSQEWLRGRAFF. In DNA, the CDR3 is TGTGCCAGCAGCCAAGAGTGGTTAAGGGGCAGAGCTTTCTTT.

The CDR3 DNA follows: TGTGCCAGCGGGGACAGGACATATAATTCACCCCTCCACTTT. It codes for CASGDRTYNSPLHF. The rearrangement uses TRBV19 and TRBJ1-6, with 8 bases matching TRBD1. Unmatched junction bases numbered 5, after V lost 9 bases and J lost 4 bases. The CDR3 extends over 14 amino acids. Germline CDR1 reads LNHDA; CDR2 reads SQIVND (reference sequence).

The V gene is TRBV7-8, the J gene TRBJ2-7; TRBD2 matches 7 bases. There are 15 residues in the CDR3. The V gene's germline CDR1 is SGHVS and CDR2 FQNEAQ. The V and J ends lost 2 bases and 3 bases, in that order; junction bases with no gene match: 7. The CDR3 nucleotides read TGTGCCAGCAGCTTACGAGCGGGAAGGATCTACGAGCAGTACTTC. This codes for CASSLRAGRIYEQYF.

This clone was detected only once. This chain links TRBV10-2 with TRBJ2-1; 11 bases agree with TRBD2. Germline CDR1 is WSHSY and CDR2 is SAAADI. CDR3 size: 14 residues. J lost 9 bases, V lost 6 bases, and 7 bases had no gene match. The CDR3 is CASRLSGRAVEQFF. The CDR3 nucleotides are TGCGCCAGCAGACTTAGCGGGAGGGCCGTTGAGCAGTTCTTC.

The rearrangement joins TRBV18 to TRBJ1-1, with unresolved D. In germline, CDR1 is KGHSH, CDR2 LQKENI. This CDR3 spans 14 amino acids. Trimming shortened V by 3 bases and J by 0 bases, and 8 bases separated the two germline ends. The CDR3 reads CASSPGLMNTEAFF. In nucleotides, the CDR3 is TGTGCCAGCTCACCGGGCCTTATGAACACTGAAGCTTTCTTT.

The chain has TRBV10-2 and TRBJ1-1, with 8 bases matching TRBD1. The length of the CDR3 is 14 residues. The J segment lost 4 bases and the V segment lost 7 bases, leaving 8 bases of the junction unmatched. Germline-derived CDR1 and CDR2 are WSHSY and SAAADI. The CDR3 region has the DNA TGCGCCAGCACGGACAGGGACGACGTCACTGAAGCTTTCTTT. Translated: CASTDRDDVTEAFF.

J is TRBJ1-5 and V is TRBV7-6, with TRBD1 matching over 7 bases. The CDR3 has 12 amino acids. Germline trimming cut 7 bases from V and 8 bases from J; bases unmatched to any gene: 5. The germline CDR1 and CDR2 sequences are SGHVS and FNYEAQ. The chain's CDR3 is CASIGGGEPQHF. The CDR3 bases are TGTGCCAGCATAGGGGGCGGAGAGCCCCAGCATTTT.

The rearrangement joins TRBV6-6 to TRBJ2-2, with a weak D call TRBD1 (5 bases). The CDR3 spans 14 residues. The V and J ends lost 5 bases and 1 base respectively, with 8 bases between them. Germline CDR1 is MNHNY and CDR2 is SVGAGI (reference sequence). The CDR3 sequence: CASSRTRNTGELFF. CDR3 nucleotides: TGTGCCAGCAGTCGGACACGGAACACCGGGGAGCTGTTTTTT.

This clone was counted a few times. As DNA, the CDR3 is TGCGCCAGCAGCCAAGATAGGGCGGGGAATCAGCCCCAGCATTTT. The encoded protein is CASSQDRAGNQPQHF. The chain carries TRBV4-3 and TRBJ1-5; D is unresolved. The CDR3 has 15 amino acids. The V gene's germline CDR1 is LGHNA and CDR2 YSLEER. Trimming pared 0 bases from V and 4 bases from J, leaving 10 bases between.

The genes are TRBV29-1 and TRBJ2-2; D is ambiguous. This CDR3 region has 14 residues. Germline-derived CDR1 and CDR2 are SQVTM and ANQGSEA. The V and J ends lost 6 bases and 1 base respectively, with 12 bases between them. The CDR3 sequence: CSVAGAKNTGELFF. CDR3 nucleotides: TGCAGCGTCGCCGGAGCGAAGAACACCGGGGAGCTGTTTTTT.